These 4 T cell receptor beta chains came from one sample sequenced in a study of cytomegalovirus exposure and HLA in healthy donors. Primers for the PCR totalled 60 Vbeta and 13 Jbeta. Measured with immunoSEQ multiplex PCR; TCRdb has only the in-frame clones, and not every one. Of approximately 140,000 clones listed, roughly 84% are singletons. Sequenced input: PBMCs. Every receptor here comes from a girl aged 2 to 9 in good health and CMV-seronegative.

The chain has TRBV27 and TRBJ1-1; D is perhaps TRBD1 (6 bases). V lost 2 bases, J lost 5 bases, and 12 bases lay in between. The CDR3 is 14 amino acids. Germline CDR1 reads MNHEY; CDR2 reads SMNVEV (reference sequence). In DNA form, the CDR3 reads TGTGCCAGCAGTTTAGTCGGGGGGCCGACTGAAGCTTTCTTT. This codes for CASSLVGGPTEAFF.

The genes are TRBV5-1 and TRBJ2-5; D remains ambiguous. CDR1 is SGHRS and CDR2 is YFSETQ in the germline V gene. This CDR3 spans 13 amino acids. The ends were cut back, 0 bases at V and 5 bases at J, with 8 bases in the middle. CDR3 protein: CASSLGSAETQYF. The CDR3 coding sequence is TGCGCCAGCAGCTTGGGTAGTGCGGAGACCCAGTACTTC.

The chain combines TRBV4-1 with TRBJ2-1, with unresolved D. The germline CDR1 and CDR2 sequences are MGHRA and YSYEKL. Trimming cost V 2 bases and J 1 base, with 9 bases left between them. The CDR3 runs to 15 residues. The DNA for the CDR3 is TGCGCCAGCAGCCAATCTGCCGGTTCCTACAATGAGCAGTTCTTC. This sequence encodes CASSQSAGSYNEQFF.

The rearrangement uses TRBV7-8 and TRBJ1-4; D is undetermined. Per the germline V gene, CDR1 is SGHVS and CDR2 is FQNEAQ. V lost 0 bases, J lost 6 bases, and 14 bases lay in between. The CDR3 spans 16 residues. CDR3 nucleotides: TGTGCCAGCAGCTTAGCGGTGCGAGGGCCCGATGAAAAACTGTTTTTT. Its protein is CASSLAVRGPDEKLFF.